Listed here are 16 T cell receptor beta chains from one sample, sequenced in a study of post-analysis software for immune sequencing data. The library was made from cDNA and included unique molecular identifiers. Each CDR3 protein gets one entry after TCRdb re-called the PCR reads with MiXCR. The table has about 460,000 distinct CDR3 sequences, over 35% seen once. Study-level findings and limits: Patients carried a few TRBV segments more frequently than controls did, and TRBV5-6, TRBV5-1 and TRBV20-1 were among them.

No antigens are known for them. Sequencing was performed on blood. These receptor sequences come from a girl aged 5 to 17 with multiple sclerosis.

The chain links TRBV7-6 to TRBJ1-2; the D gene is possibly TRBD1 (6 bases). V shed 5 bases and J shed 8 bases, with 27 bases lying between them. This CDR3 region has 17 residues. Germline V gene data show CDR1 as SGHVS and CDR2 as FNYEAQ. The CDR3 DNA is TGTGCCAGCAGCCCCCCCGTGGGGACAATCCTTTCCGTGGGCTACACCTTC. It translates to CASSPPVGTILSVGYTF.

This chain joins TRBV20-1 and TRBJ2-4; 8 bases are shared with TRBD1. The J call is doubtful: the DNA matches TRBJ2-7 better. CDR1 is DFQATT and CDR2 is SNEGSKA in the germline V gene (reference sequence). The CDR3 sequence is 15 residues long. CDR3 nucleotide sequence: TGCAGTGCCGAAGCGGCAGGGGGCGGTATCTACGAGCAGTACTTC. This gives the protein CSAEAAGGGIYEQYF.

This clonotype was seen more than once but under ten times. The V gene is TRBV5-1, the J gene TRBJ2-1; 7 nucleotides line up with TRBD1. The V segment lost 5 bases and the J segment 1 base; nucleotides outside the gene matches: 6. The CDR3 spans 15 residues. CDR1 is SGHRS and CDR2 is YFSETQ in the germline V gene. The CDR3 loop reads CASRAETGSYNEQFF. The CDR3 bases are TGCGCCAGCAGGGCCGAGACAGGGTCCTACAATGAGCAGTTCTTC. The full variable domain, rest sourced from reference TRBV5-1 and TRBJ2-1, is KAGVTQTPRYLIKTRGQQVTLSCSPISGHRSVSWYQQTPGQGLQFLFEYFSETQRNKGNFPGRFSGRQFSNSRSEMNVSTLELGDSALYLCASRAETGSYNEQFFGPGTRLTVL.

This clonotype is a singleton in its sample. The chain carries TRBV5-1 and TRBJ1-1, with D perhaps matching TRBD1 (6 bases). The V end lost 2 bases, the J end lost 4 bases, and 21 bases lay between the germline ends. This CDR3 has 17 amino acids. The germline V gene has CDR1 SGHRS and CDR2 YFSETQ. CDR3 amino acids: CASSLRQDIGLGTEAFF. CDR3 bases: TGCGCCAGCAGCTTACGACAGGACATCGGTTTGGGCACTGAAGCTTTCTTT. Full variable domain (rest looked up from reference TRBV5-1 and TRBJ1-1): KAGVTQTPRYLIKTRGQQVTLSCSPISGHRSVSWYQQTPGQGLQFLFEYFSETQRNKGNFPGRFSGRQFSNSRSEMNVSTLELGDSALYLCASSLRQDIGLGTEAFFGQGTRLTVV.

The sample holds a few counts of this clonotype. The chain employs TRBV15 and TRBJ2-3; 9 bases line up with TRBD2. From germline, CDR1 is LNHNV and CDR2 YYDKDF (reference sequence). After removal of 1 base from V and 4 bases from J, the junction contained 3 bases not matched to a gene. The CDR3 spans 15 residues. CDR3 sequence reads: CATSRVAGVADTQYF. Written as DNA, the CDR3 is TGTGCCACCAGCAGAGTAGCGGGAGTGGCAGATACGCAGTATTTT.

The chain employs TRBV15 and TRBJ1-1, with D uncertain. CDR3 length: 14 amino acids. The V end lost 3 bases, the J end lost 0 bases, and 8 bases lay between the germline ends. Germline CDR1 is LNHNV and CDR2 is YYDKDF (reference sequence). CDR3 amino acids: CATSSRTLNTEAFF. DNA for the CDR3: TGTGCCACCAGCAGTAGAACCTTGAACACTGAAGCTTTCTTT.

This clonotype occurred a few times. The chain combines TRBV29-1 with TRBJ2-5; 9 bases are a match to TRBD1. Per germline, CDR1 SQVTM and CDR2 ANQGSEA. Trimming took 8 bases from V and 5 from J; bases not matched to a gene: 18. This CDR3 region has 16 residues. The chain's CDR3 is CSYLEGRGTGRETQYF. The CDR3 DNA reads TGCAGCTATCTGGAGGGGCGGGGGACAGGGAGGGAGACCCAGTACTTC.

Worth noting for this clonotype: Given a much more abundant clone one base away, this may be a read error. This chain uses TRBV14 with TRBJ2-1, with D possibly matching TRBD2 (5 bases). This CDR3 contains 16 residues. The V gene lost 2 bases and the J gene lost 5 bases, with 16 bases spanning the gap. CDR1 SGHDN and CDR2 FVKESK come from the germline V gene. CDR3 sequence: CASSQYLGVSHNEQFF. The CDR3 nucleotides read TGTGCCAGCAGCCAATATCTGGGAGTTTCCCACAATGAGCAGTTCTTC.

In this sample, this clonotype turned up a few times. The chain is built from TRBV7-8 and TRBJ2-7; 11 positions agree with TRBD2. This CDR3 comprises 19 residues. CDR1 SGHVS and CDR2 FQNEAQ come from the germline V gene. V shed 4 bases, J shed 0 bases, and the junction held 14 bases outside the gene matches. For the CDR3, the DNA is TGTGCCAGCAGCTCCCCGAGGCAGCTAACTAGCGGGAGCTCCTACGAGCAGTACTTC. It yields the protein CASSSPRQLTSGSSYEQYF.

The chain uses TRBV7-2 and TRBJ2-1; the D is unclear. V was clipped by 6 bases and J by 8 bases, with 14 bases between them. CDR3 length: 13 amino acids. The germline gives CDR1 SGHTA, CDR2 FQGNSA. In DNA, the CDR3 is TGTGCCAGCAGTTTAACCTTTGGGTATGAGCAGTTCTTC. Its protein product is CASSLTFGYEQFF.

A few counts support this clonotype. For the CDR3, the DNA is TGCAGTGCCATCGATGTGTACCAAGAGACCCAGTACTTC. Protein product: CSAIDVYQETQYF. V usage is TRBV20-1 and J usage is TRBJ2-5; D unresolved. With 6 bases removed from V and 0 bases from J, the gap between germline ends came to 11 bases. CDR3 length: 13 amino acids. Germline V gene sequence: CDR1 DFQATT, CDR2 SNEGSKA (reference sequence).

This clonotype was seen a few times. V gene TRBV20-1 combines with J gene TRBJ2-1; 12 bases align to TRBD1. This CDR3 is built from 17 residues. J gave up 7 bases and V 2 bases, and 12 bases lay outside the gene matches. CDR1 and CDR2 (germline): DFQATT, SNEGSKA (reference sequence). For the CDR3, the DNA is TGCAGTGCTAGAAAGGACTCTAGGGACAGGGGGCGAAATGAGCAGTTCTTC. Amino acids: CSARKDSRDRGRNEQFF.

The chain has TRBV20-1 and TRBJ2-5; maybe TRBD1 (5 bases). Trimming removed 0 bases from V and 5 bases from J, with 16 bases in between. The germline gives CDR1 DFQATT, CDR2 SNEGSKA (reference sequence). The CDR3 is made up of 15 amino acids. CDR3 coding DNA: TGCAGTGCTAGAGATCCGGTCCAGGGTTGGGAGACCCAGTACTTC. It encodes CSARDPVQGWETQYF.

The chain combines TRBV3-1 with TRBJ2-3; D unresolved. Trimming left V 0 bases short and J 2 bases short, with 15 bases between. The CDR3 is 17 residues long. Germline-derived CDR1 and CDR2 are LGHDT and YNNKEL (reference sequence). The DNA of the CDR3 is TGTGCCAGCAGCCAAGATCTATCACACTCCGCCACAGATACGCAGTATTTT. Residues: CASSQDLSHSATDTQYF.

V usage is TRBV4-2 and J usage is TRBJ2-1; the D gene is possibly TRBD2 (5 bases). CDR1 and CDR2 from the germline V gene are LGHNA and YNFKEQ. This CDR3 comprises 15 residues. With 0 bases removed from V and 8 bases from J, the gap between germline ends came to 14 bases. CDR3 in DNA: TGTGCCAGCAGCCAAGATGAGGGTCGAAAATATGAGCAGTTCTTC. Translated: CASSQDEGRKYEQFF.

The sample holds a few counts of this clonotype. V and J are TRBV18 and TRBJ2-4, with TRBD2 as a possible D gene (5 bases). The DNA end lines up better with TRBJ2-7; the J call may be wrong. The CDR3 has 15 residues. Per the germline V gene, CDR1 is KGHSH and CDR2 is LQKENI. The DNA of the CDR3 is TGTGCCAGCTCACCAAGCGGCGTGCCGGACTACGAGCAGTACTTC. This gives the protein CASSPSGVPDYEQYF.